This T cell receptor beta chain stems from a study of T cells in Graves' hyperthyroidism and ophthalmopathy. The germline V and J ends were trimmed by 5 bases and 7 bases, with 12 bases remaining between them. Germline loops: CDR1 SGHRS, CDR2 YFSETQ. The CDR3 spans 12 residues. Isolation of PBMCs was performed on roughly 9 ml fresh peripheral blood. Amplification yielded TCR beta CDR3 regions, with RNA transcripts as the source. First-round RT-PCR targeting the TCR CDR3 was performed with the HTBI primer set. TCRdb re-analysed the multiplex PCR reads in MiXCR, keeping a single row per CDR3 protein. The sample comprises more than 500,000 distinct CDR3 sequences, approximately 14% of which are singletons, and around 4% rests with the top ten. This clonotype was recorded at least ten times.

This TCR was recovered from a woman in her forties with Graves' ophthalmopathy. The gene calls are TRBV5-1 and TRBJ1-2; maybe TRBD1 (5 bases). Sequenced material: blood. The CDR3 DNA reads TGCGCCAGCAGTGGAGGGGTGCGTGGCTACACCTTC. Translated, it gives CASSGGVRGYTF.